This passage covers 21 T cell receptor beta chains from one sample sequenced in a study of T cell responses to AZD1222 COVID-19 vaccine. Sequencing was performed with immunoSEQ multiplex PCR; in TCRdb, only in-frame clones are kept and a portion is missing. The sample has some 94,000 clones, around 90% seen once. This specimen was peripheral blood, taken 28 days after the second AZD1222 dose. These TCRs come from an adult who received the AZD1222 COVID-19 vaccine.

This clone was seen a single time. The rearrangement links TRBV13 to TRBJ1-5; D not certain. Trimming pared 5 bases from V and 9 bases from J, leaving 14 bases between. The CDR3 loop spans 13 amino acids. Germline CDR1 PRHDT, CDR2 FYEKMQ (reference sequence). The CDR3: CASSPGLTPPQHF. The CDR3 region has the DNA TGTGCCAGCAGCCCCGGGCTAACTCCGCCCCAGCATTTT.

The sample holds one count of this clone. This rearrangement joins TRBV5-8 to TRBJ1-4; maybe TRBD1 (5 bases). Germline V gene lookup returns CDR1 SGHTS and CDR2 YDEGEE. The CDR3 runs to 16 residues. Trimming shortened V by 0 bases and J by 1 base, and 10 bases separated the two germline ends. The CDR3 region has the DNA TGTGCCAGCAGCTTGGCCGGGACCCTAACTAATGAAAAACTGTTTTTT. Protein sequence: CASSLAGTLTNEKLFF.

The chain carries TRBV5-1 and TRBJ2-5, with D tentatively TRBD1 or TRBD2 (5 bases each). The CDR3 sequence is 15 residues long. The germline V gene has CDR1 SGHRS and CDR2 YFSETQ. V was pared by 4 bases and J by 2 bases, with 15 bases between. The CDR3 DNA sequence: TGCGCCAGCAGCGCCATTCCCGGGGCTCAAGAGACCCAGTACTTC. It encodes CASSAIPGAQETQYF. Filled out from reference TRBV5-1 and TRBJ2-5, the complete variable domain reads KAGVTQTPRYLIKTRGQQVTLSCSPISGHRSVSWYQQTPGQGLQFLFEYFSETQRNKGNFPGRFSGRQFSNSRSEMNVSTLELGDSALYLCASSAIPGAQETQYFGPGTRLLVL.

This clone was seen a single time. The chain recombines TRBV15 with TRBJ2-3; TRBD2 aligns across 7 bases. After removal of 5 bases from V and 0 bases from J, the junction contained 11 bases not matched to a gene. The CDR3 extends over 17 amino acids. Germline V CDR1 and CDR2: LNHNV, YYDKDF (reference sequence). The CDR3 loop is CATSPALTSRSTDTQYF. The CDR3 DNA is TGTGCCACCAGCCCAGCCCTGACTAGCAGAAGCACAGATACGCAGTATTTT.

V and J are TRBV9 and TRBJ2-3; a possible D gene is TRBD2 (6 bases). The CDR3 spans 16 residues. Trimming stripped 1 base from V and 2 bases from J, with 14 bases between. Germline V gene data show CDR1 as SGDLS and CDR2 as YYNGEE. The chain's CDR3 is CASSVKAGRYTDTQYF. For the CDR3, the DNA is TGTGCCAGCAGCGTAAAGGCGGGGAGGTACACAGATACGCAGTATTTT.

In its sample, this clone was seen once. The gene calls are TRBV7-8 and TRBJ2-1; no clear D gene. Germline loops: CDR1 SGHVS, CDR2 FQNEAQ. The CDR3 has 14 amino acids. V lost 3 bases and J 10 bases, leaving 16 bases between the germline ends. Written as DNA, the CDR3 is TGTGCCAGCAGCTTTACGCCCCCCGCGAGCGAGCAGTTCTTC. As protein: CASSFTPPASEQFF.

The CDR3 DNA reads TGTGCCAGCAGTGAACTGAACTACGAGCAGTACGTC. This gives the protein CASSELNYEQYV. This sequence joins TRBV6-1 and TRBJ2-7; D remains ambiguous. This CDR3 comprises 12 residues. Trimming left V 2 bases short and J 3 bases short, with 5 bases between. The germline V gene has CDR1 MNHNS and CDR2 SASEGT.

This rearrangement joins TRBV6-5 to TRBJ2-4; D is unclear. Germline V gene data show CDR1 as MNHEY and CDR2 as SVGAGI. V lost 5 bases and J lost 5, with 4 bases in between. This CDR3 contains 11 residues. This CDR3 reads CASSQQNIQYF. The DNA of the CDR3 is TGTGCCAGCAGTCAGCAAAACATTCAGTACTTC.

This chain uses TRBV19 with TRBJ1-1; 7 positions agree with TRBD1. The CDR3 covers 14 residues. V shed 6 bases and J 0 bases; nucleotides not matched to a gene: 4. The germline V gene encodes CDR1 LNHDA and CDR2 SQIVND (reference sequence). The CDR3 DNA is TGTGCCAGTAGCCTACAGGGGATGAACACTGAAGCTTTCTTT. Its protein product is CASSLQGMNTEAFF.

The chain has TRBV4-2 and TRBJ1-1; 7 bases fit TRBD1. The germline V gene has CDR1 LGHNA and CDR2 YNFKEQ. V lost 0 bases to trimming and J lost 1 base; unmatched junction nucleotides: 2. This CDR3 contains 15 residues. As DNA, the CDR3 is TGTGCCAGCAGCCAAGACAGGGGGACGAACACTGAAGCTTTCTTT. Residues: CASSQDRGTNTEAFF.

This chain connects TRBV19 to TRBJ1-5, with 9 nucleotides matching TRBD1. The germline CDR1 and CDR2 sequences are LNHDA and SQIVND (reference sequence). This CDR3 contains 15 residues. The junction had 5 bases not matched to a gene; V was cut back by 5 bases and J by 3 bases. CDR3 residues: CASSRTGGDNQPQHF. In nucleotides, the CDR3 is TGTGCCAGTAGTCGAACAGGGGGCGACAATCAGCCCCAGCATTTT.

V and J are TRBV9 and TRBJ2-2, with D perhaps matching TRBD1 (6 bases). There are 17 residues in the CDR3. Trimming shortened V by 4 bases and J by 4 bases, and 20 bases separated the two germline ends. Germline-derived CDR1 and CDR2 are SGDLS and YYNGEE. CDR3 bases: TGTGCCAGCAGCTATAGTGTAGTCAGGGGTTCCACCGGGGAGCTGTTTTTT. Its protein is CASSYSVVRGSTGELFF.

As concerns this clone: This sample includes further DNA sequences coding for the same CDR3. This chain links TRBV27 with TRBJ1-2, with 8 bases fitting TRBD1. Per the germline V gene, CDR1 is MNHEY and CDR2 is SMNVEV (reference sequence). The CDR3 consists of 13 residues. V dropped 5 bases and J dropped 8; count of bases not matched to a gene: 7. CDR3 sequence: CASSPGQGRGYTF. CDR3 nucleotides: TGTGCCAGCAGTCCCGGACAGGGACGCGGCTACACCTTC.

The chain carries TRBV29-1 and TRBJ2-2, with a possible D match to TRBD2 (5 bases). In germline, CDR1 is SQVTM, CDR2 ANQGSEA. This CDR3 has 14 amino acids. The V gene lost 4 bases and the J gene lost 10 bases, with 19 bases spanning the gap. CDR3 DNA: TGCAGCGTTGTTAGTCTTGGGAGTTCGGCGGAGCTGTTTTTT. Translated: CSVVSLGSSAELFF.

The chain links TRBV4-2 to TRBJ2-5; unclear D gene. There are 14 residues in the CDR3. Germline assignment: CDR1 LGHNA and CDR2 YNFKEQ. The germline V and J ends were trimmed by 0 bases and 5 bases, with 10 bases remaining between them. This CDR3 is CASSQDRPDETQYF. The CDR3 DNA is TGTGCCAGCAGCCAAGATCGGCCGGATGAGACCCAGTACTTC.

The chain's CDR3 is CAWTHFTGEDTEAFF. Here the CDR3 DNA reads TGTGCCTGGACACACTTCACAGGAGAAGACACTGAAGCTTTCTTT. This chain connects TRBV30 to TRBJ1-1, with a tentative D call TRBD1 (5 bases). Per the germline V gene, CDR1 is GTSNPN and CDR2 is SVGIG (reference sequence). V shed 4 bases and J shed 3 bases, with 18 bases lying between them. The CDR3 extends over 15 amino acids.

Here the CDR3 DNA reads TGTGCCAGCAGCTTAGCCGTCGTAGAGACCCAGTACTTC. Its translation: CASSLAVVETQYF. The V call is TRBV7-9, the J call TRBJ2-5; D unclear. This CDR3 is 13 amino acids long. V was shortened by 0 bases and J by 4 bases, with 6 bases between the two germline ends. CDR1 and CDR2 (germline): SEHNR, FQNEAQ (reference sequence). Supplemented by reference TRBV7-9 and TRBJ2-5, the full variable domain reads DTGVSQNPRHKITKRGQNVTFRCDPISEHNRLYWYRQTLGQGPEFLTYFQNEAQLEKSRLLSDRFSAERPKGSFSTLEIQRTEQGDSAMYLCASSLAVVETQYFGPGTRLLVL.

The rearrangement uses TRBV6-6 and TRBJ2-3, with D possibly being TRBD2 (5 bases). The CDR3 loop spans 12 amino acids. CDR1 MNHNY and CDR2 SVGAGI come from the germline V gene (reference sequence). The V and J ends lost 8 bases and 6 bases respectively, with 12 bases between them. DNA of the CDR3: TGTGCCAGCGGGGAGAGTGGGGATACGCAGTATTTT. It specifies CASGESGDTQYF.

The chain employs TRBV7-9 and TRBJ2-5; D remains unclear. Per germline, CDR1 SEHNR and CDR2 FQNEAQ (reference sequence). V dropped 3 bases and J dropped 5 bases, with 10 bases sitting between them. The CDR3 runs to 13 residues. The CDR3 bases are TGTGCCAGCAGCTTTACGGGTCCGGAGACCCAGTACTTC. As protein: CASSFTGPETQYF.

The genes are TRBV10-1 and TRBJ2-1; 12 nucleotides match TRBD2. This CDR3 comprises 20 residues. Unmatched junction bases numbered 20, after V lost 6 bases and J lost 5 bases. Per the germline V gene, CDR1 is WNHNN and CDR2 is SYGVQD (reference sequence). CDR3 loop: CASRPRDGLAGSQTDNEQFF. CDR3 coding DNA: TGCGCCAGCAGACCTAGAGATGGACTAGCGGGGAGCCAAACGGACAATGAGCAGTTCTTC.

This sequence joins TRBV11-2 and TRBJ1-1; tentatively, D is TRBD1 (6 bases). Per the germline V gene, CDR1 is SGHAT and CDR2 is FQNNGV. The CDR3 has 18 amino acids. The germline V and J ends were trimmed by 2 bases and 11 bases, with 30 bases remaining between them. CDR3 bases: TGTGCCAGCAGCTTATGGTCCTCGTCCCGGACAGCGCTTCGGTTGGCTTTCTTT. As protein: CASSLWSSSRTALRLAFF.